The sequence of this T cell receptor beta chain was determined in a study of vaccination effects on CD4 cells after COVID-19. Overall study context: It was a median of 72 days after the second dose that post-vaccine samples were obtained. Findings and caveats of the study: Substantial clonal contraction characterized both infection- and vaccine-induced clones late after vaccination.

Here immunoSEQ multiplex PCR was the method, and the copy in TCRdb shows in-frame clones only, minus some. The sample gives roughly 63,000 clones, 75% to 85% of which show up once; 2% is in the top ten. Sequencing followed a ViraFEST assay step that expanded antigen-specific CD4+ T cells with viral peptide pools. Once cultured for 10 to 11 days, the cells underwent separation to obtain CD4+ T cells. The participants, recipients of two vaccine doses, got either BNT162b2 or mRNA-1273. Fresh IL-2-containing medium replaced half the medium on days 3 and 7. The table lists this clone with a few counts. Its antigen is not identified. V was clipped by 8 bases and J by 9 bases, with 17 bases between them. Germline values: CDR1 MNHEY, CDR2 SVGAGI. The CDR3 is made up of 13 amino acids.

This receptor was obtained from a human donor who received a COVID-19 vaccine. This rearrangement joins TRBV6-5 to TRBJ2-1; D possibly corresponds to TRBD1 (6 bases). The sample consisted of CD4+ T cells from PBMCs cultured with HCoV-OC43 spike peptides, taken after COVID-19 vaccination. The subset: HCoV-OC43 spike overlapping peptide pool stimulation. The CDR3 is CASPRGQGREQFF. CDR3 in DNA: TGTGCCAGCCCCCGAGGGCAGGGGCGTGAGCAGTTCTTC.